A selection of T cell receptor beta chains follows, all from one sample in a study of T cell responses to AZD1222 COVID-19 vaccine. Method: immunoSEQ multiplex PCR; TCRdb's copy keeps in-frame clones and lacks some. The sample consists of about 150,000 clones, approximately 85% of them appearing once. The starting material was peripheral blood, obtained 28 days after the second dose of the MenACWY control vaccine. The receptors come from an adult who received the MenACWY meningococcal vaccine as a control. The CDR3 runs from the conserved cysteine through the conserved F or W. Each record gives: J gene, D gene, V gene, clone size, CDR3 DNA, CDR3 protein. D genes are given only for firm matches. Clone size is stated in some rows and not others, as once, few, many or a class when expanded.

J: TRBJ2-7
D: NA
V: TRBV3-1/TRBV3-2
size: NA
DNA: TGTGCCAGCAGCTCATTCGACGGTGGGGACGAGCAGTACTTC
CDR3: CASSSFDGGDEQYF

J: TRBJ1-5
D: NA
V: TRBV19
size: NA
DNA: TGTGCCAGTAGTATAGATCACCAGGGCGGTAGTCAGCCCCAGCATTTT
CDR3: CASSIDHQGGSQPQHF

J: TRBJ1-6
D: TRBD1
V: TRBV28
size: NA
DNA: TGTGCCAGCAGCCCGGACAGGGGCTCCTATAATTCACCCCTCCACTTT
CDR3: CASSPDRGSYNSPLHF

J: TRBJ1-4
D: TRBD1
V: TRBV28
size: NA
DNA: TGTGCCAGCAGCGTACAGGGACAGGGTAATGAAAAACTGTTTTTT
CDR3: CASSVQGQGNEKLFF

J: TRBJ1-4
D: TRBD1
V: TRBV4-1
size: NA
DNA: TGCGCCAGCAGCCAGGGACTTTCAGGACAGGGAGGGAATGAAAAACTGTTTTTT
CDR3: CASSQGLSGQGGNEKLFF

J: TRBJ2-5
D: TRBD2
V: TRBV5-1
size: NA
DNA: TGCGCCAGCAGCTATGGACTAGCGGGAATCACGCAAGAGACCCAGTACTTC
CDR3: CASSYGLAGITQETQYF

J: TRBJ1-3
D: NA
V: TRBV6-5
size: NA
DNA: TGTGCCAGCAGTCCGACAGGCCTCTCTGGAAACACCATATATTTT
CDR3: CASSPTGLSGNTIYF

J: TRBJ1-5
D: NA
V: TRBV30
size: NA
DNA: TGTGCCTGGAGTGCATACGACCAAATTTATAGCAATCAGCCCCAGCATTTT
CDR3: CAWSAYDQIYSNQPQHF

J: TRBJ1-2
D: NA
V: TRBV5-5
size: NA
DNA: TGTGCCAGCAGCTTGGCGGGAAGGGGCCAAGGTGGCTACACCTTC
CDR3: CASSLAGRGQGGYTF

J: TRBJ1-3
D: TRBD1
V: TRBV19
size: NA
DNA: TGTGCCAGTAGTGTAATACAGGGGGCGGTCTCTGGAAACACCATATATTTT
CDR3: CASSVIQGAVSGNTIYF

J: TRBJ1-6
D: NA
V: TRBV3-1/TRBV3-2
size: NA
DNA: TGTGCCAGCAGCCAATCCAGGGTGTCTAATTCACCCCTCCACTTT
CDR3: CASSQSRVSNSPLHF

J: TRBJ1-1
D: NA
V: TRBV2
size: NA
DNA: TGTGCCAGCCAGTTGGGCAGGGGTTTAAACACTGAAGCTTTCTTT
CDR3: CASQLGRGLNTEAFF

J: TRBJ2-7
D: NA
V: TRBV6-5
size: NA
DNA: TGTGCCAGCAGCCCATACGACAGGTCAGCCTACGAGCAGTACTTC
CDR3: CASSPYDRSAYEQYF

J: TRBJ1-5
D: TRBD1
V: TRBV5-6
size: NA
DNA: TGTGCCAGCAGAGAAACAGGGGCGGGTCAGCCCCAGCATTTT
CDR3: CASRETGAGQPQHF

J: TRBJ2-3
D: NA
V: TRBV6-5
size: NA
DNA: TGTGCCAGCAGTTCCTTGCCCGGGACGCTAGATACGCAGTATTTT
CDR3: CASSSLPGTLDTQYF

J: TRBJ2-1
D: NA
V: TRBV7-8
size: once
DNA: TGTGCCAGCAGAAGTGATTTAAATGAGCAGTTCTTC
CDR3: CASRSDLNEQFF

J: TRBJ2-1
D: NA
V: TRBV9
size: once
DNA: TGTGCCAGCAGCCCGGCCTTGGCGGGCCTCTACAATGAGCAGTTCTTC
CDR3: CASSPALAGLYNEQFF

J: TRBJ2-2
D: NA
V: TRBV2
size: NA
DNA: TGTGCCAGCGGATTAACCGGGGAGCTGTTTTTT
CDR3: CASGLTGELFF

J: TRBJ1-2
D: NA
V: TRBV6-5
size: NA
DNA: TGTGCCAGCAGTTCCCTGGGAGGGGTACGACGAGGCTACACCTTC
CDR3: CASSSLGGVRRGYTF

J: TRBJ1-5
D: NA
V: TRBV2
size: NA
DNA: TGTGCCAGCAGTTCGGGCCTTTGGCAGCCCCAGCATTTT
CDR3: CASSSGLWQPQHF

J: TRBJ2-1
D: TRBD2
V: TRBV28
size: NA
DNA: TGTGCCAGCAGTTCCCAGAGCTTGACTAGCGGTTTGAGCTCCTACAATGAGCAGTTCTTC
CDR3: CASSSQSLTSGLSSYNEQFF

J: TRBJ2-5
D: TRBD2
V: TRBV6-2/TRBV6-3
size: NA
DNA: TGTGCCAGCAGTTCATGGACTAGCGGGAGTGAGACCCAGTACTTC
CDR3: CASSSWTSGSETQYF

J: TRBJ2-3
D: NA
V: TRBV7-6
size: NA
DNA: TGTGCCAGCAGCTTAGGGGCGACCGGGACGGCCGCAGATACGCAGTATTTT
CDR3: CASSLGATGTAADTQYF

J: TRBJ1-2
D: NA
V: TRBV2
size: NA
DNA: TGTGCCAGCAGGGGTTCGGAATACTATGGCTACACCTTC
CDR3: CASRGSEYYGYTF

J: TRBJ2-7
D: NA
V: TRBV21-1
size: NA
DNA: TGTGCCAGCAGCAAAGCGCGGAGGAACGAACCCTACGAGCAGTACTTC
CDR3: CASSKARRNEPYEQYF

J: TRBJ2-3
D: TRBD1
V: TRBV7-9
size: NA
DNA: TGTGCCAGCAGCTTAGGGCGCGTGGGCAGGGGGCTGACAGATACGCAGTATTTT
CDR3: CASSLGRVGRGLTDTQYF

J: TRBJ2-7
D: NA
V: TRBV4-3
size: NA
DNA: TGCGCCAGCAGCCAAGAGAGGGAAGCCTACGAGCAGTACTTC
CDR3: CASSQEREAYEQYF

J: TRBJ1-6
D: NA
V: TRBV7-2
size: NA
DNA: TGTGCCAGCAGCCCACAGTCCTATAATTCACCCCTCCACTTT
CDR3: CASSPQSYNSPLHF

J: TRBJ2-1
D: NA
V: TRBV10-3
size: once
DNA: TGTGCCACCCGTTTAGGTGGACTACGGAATGAGCAGTTCTTC
CDR3: CATRLGGLRNEQFF

J: TRBJ1-1
D: NA
V: TRBV12-5
size: NA
DNA: TGTGCTAGTGGTTTGTCAGGGGTGACTGAAGCTTTCTTT
CDR3: CASGLSGVTEAFF

J: TRBJ1-3
D: TRBD1
V: TRBV19
size: once
DNA: TGTGCCAGTACCGTCCAGGGGGGTTTGGAAAACACCATATATTTT
CDR3: CASTVQGGLENTIYF

J: TRBJ2-1
D: NA
V: TRBV2
size: NA
DNA: TGTGCCAGCAGTACCACTAGATCCATTGAGCAGTTCTTC
CDR3: CASSTTRSIEQFF

J: TRBJ1-6
D: NA
V: TRBV21-1
size: NA
DNA: TGTGCCAGCAGTGACAGGGGGCGCAGGAATTCACCCCTCCACTTT
CDR3: CASSDRGRRNSPLHF

J: TRBJ1-5
D: TRBD1
V: TRBV27
size: NA
DNA: TGTGCCAGCAGCTCCGGGACAGGGTTGGATCAGCCCCAGCATTTT
CDR3: CASSSGTGLDQPQHF

J: TRBJ2-2
D: NA
V: TRBV10-1
size: NA
DNA: TGCGCCAGCAGGGACGACGGTCCGCCGAACACCGGGGAGCTGTTTTTT
CDR3: CASRDDGPPNTGELFF

J: TRBJ1-2
D: NA
V: TRBV7-9
size: NA
DNA: TGTGCCAGCAGCCAGGCCTCCTATGGCTACACCTTC
CDR3: CASSQASYGYTF

J: TRBJ2-7
D: NA
V: TRBV9
size: NA
DNA: TGTGCCAGCAGCGCGGGTTCGATCAGCGACTACGAGCAGTACTTC
CDR3: CASSAGSISDYEQYF

J: TRBJ2-1
D: TRBD2
V: TRBV5-8
size: NA
DNA: TGTGCCAGCAGCTTGGTACTAGCGGGGCACAATGAGCAGTTCTTC
CDR3: CASSLVLAGHNEQFF

J: TRBJ1-6
D: NA
V: TRBV27
size: NA
DNA: TGTGCCAGCAAGGGGGTGGGGCCACCCCTCCACTTT
CDR3: CASKGVGPPLHF

J: TRBJ2-5
D: TRBD1
V: TRBV4-2
size: once
DNA: TGTGCCAGCAGCCAAGTTGGACAGGGGTACCAAGAGACCCAGTACTTC
CDR3: CASSQVGQGYQETQYF

J: TRBJ2-5
D: TRBD2
V: TRBV5-4
size: NA
DNA: TGTGCCAGCAGCTGGGAAGCGGGAGATGGGACCCAGTACTTC
CDR3: CASSWEAGDGTQYF

J: TRBJ1-5
D: NA
V: TRBV7-2
size: NA
DNA: TGTGCCAGCAGCTTTTACCGTTCTAGCAATCAGCCCCAGCATTTT
CDR3: CASSFYRSSNQPQHF

J: TRBJ1-1
D: NA
V: TRBV5-1
size: NA
DNA: TGCGCCAGCAGCCCGCATGGGGACACTGAAGCTTTCTTT
CDR3: CASSPHGDTEAFF

J: TRBJ1-2
D: TRBD1
V: TRBV9
size: NA
DNA: TGTGCCAGCAGCGTAGTGCAACAGGGGAAGGGCTACACCTTC
CDR3: CASSVVQQGKGYTF

J: TRBJ2-5
D: TRBD2
V: TRBV7-6
size: NA
DNA: TGTGCCAGCAGCTTAGTAGCGGGGGGAGAGACCCAGTACTTC
CDR3: CASSLVAGGETQYF

J: TRBJ2-2
D: NA
V: TRBV6-5
size: NA
DNA: TGTGCCAGCATGGCGCCAGGGTGGAACACCGGGGAGCTGTTTTTT
CDR3: CASMAPGWNTGELFF

J: TRBJ2-1
D: TRBD2
V: TRBV7-2
size: NA
DNA: TGTGCCAGCAGCCCCCTGGTATGGGGAGGGCCCGGCGATGAGCAGTTCTTC
CDR3: CASSPLVWGGPGDEQFF

J: TRBJ1-1
D: NA
V: TRBV7-3
size: few
DNA: TGTGCCAGCAGCGCCAGGGCTCACACTGAAGCTTTCTTT
CDR3: CASSARAHTEAFF

J: TRBJ1-2
D: TRBD1
V: TRBV5-4
size: NA
DNA: TGTGCCAGCAGCTCCGTGGGGGGACAGGTGAACTATGGCTACACCTTC
CDR3: CASSSVGGQVNYGYTF

J: TRBJ2-2
D: TRBD1
V: TRBV29-1
size: NA
DNA: TGCAGCGCCGACAGGGGAGGCACCGGGGAGCTGTTTTTT
CDR3: CSADRGGTGELFF

J: TRBJ1-4
D: NA
V: TRBV28
size: NA
DNA: TGTGCCAGCAGCCGCCGGGGCACTAATGAAAAACTGTTTTTT
CDR3: CASSRRGTNEKLFF

J: TRBJ1-2
D: NA
V: TRBV3-1/TRBV3-2
size: NA
DNA: TGTGCCAGCAGCCCGACCCCCAGGGTTAACTATGGCTACACCTTC
CDR3: CASSPTPRVNYGYTF